The 11 T cell receptor beta chains reported below all come from one sample, sequenced in a study of blood T cell repertoires in COVID-19. Libraries were prepared by immunoSEQ multiplex PCR; TCRdb keeps only in-frame clonotypes and omits some of them. The repertoire holds approximately 120,000 clones, with about 88% as singletons. The sample consisted of peripheral blood. All receptors come from an elderly woman with acute or convalescent COVID-19.

The J gene is TRBJ2-3, the V gene TRBV18; perhaps TRBD1 as D (5 bases). CDR1 and CDR2 from the germline V gene are KGHSH and LQKENI. V lost 6 bases, J lost 0 bases, and 10 bases lay in between. The CDR3 loop spans 14 amino acids. DNA for the CDR3: TGTGCCAGCTCCGAAGGGGCTAGCACAGATACGCAGTATTTT. As protein: CASSEGASTDTQYF.

V is TRBV5-6 and J is TRBJ2-7, with 11 bases aligning to TRBD1. Germline V CDR1 and CDR2: SGHDT, YYEEEE. The V gene end was trimmed by 4 bases and the J gene end by 3 bases; junction bases not matched to a gene: 3. The length of the CDR3 is 14 residues. CDR3 nucleotide sequence: TGTGCCAGCAGCCCGGGACAGGGGGACTACGAGCAGTACTTC. As protein: CASSPGQGDYEQYF.

This clone was counted a single time. CDR3 in amino acids: CASSVERGSTGELFF. As DNA, the CDR3 is TGTGCCAGCAGCGTAGAGCGGGGGAGCACCGGGGAGCTGTTTTTT. The rearrangement links TRBV9 to TRBJ2-2; 8 bases are shared with TRBD2. Looked up from germline, CDR1 is SGDLS and CDR2 is YYNGEE. V lost 0 bases, J lost 4 bases, and 2 bases stayed unmatched. The CDR3 spans 15 residues.

The chain carries TRBV9 and TRBJ1-3; 9 positions match TRBD1. The CDR3 has 15 residues. CDR1 is SGDLS and CDR2 is YYNGEE in the germline V gene. V gave up 1 base and J gave up 4 bases; unmatched junction bases: 3. The CDR3 sequence: CASSVSGTGGNTIYF. CDR3 coding DNA: TGTGCCAGCAGCGTATCCGGGACAGGGGGAAACACCATATATTTT.

V gene TRBV4-2 combines with J gene TRBJ2-5, with TRBD2 matching 8 bases. CDR1 LGHNA and CDR2 YNFKEQ come from the germline V gene. The CDR3 is 17 residues long. After removal of 0 bases from V and 5 bases from J, the junction contained 11 bases not matched to a gene. The CDR3 is CASSQEGSGSSGETQYF. CDR3 nucleotides: TGTGCCAGCAGCCAAGAGGGGAGCGGGAGTTCGGGCGAGACCCAGTACTTC.

This chain connects TRBV27 to TRBJ2-7; 9 bases are shared with TRBD1. This CDR3 contains 14 residues. Germline V lookup: CDR1 MNHEY, CDR2 SMNVEV (reference sequence). V lost 5 bases, J lost 6 bases, and 8 bases stayed unmatched. The CDR3 nucleotides are TGTGCCAGCAGTGGGACAGGGTATCGTCTCGAGCAGTACTTC. Translated: CASSGTGYRLEQYF.

The chain employs TRBV6-1 and TRBJ2-7; TRBD2 might be the D (6 bases). V was shortened by 7 bases and J by 4 bases, with 17 bases between the two germline ends. CDR3 length equals 14 residues. Per germline, CDR1 MNHNS and CDR2 SASEGT. CDR3 protein: CASNLGGPYYEQYF. The CDR3 DNA reads as TGTGCCAGCAACCTCGGGGGTCCTTATTACGAGCAGTACTTC.

The rearrangement links TRBV2 to TRBJ2-7, with 8 positions matching TRBD2. V lost 8 bases and J lost 6; bases outside the gene matches: 12. Germline-derived CDR1 and CDR2 are SNHLY and FYNNEI. The length of the CDR3 is 14 residues. CDR3 coding DNA: TGTGCCAGCGGGGTCTCGGGACTAGAGGGCGAGCAGTACTTC. Amino acids: CASGVSGLEGEQYF.

V usage is TRBV28 and J usage is TRBJ1-3; maybe TRBD1 (5 bases). The CDR3 consists of 13 residues. With 2 bases removed from V and 5 bases from J, the gap between germline ends came to 7 bases. CDR1 is MDHEN, CDR2 SYDVKM, per germline. The CDR3 sequence is CASSLQGRNTIYF. In DNA form, the CDR3 reads TGTGCCAGCAGTTTACAGGGCAGAAACACCATATATTTT.

The chain combines TRBV19 with TRBJ2-2; 7 positions match TRBD1. V gave up 6 bases and J gave up 7 bases; unmatched junction bases: 5. Germline V lookup: CDR1 LNHDA, CDR2 SQIVND (reference sequence). This CDR3 is 13 amino acids long. CDR3 DNA: TGTGCCAGTAGAAGGGGGCAAGGCGGGGAGCTGTTTTTT. As protein: CASRRGQGGELFF.

This rearrangement joins TRBV5-1 to TRBJ1-1, with D maybe TRBD1 (6 bases). The germline V gene has CDR1 SGHRS and CDR2 YFSETQ. CDR3 length: 14 residues. The V gene lost 0 bases and the J gene lost 4 bases, with 10 bases spanning the gap. The CDR3 here is CASSLGQVGTEAFF. CDR3 DNA sequence: TGCGCCAGCAGCTTGGGACAGGTAGGCACTGAAGCTTTCTTT.